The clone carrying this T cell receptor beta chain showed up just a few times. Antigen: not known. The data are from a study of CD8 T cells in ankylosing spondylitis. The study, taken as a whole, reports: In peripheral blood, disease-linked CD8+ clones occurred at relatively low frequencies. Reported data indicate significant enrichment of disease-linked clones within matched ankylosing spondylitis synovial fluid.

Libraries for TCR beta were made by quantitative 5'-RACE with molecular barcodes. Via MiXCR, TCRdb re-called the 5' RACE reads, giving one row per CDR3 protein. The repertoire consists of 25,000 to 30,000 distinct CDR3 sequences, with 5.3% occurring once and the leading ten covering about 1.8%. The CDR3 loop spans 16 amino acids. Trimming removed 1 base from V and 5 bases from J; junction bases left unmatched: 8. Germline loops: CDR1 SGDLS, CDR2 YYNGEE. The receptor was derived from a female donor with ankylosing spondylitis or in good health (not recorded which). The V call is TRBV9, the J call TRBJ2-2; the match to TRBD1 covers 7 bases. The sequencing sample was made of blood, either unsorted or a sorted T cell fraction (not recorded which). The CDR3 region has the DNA TGTGCCAGCAGCGTACACAGGGGCGGCGGGACCGGGGAGCTGTTTTTT. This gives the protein CASSVHRGGGTGELFF.